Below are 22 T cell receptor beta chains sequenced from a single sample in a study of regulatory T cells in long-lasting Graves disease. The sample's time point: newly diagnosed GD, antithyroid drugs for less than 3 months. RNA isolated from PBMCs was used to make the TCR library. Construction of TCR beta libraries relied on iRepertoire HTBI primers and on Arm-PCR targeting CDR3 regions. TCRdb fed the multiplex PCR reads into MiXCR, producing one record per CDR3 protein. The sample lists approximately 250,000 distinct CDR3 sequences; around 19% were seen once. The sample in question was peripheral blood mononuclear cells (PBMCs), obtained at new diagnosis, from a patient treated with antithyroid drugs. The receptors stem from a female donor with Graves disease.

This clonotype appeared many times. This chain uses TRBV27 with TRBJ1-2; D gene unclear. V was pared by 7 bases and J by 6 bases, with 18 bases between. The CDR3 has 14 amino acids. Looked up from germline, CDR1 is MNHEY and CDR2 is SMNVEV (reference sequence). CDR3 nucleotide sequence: TGTGCCAGCAAGGATGCGGGCCGGGTCGATGGCTACACCTTC. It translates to CASKDAGRVDGYTF.

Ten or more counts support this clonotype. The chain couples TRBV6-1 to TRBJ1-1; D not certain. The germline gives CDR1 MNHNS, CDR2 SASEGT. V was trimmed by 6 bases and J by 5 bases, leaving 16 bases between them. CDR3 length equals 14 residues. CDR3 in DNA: TGTGCCAGCAGGGACTTTAAAGGAGGTACTGAAGCTTTCTTT. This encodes CASRDFKGGTEAFF.

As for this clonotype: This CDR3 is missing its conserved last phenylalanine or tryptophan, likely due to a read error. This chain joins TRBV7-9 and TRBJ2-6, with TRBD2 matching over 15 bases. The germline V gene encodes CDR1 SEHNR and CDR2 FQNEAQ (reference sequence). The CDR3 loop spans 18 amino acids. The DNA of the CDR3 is TGTGCCAGCAGCATGGGGACTAGCGGGAGGTTTGGGGCCATCGTCCTGACTCTC. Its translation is CASSMGTSGRFGAIVLTL.

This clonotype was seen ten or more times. The CDR3 is CASSTRGGGELFF. The CDR3 nucleotides are TGTGCCAGCAGCACCCGGGGCGGCGGGGAGCTGTTTTTT. The gene calls are TRBV7-2 and TRBJ2-2; the D gene could be TRBD1 or TRBD2 (5 bases each). The CDR3 is 13 amino acids. Germline CDR1 and CDR2: SGHTA and FQGNSA. The V end lost 5 bases, the J end lost 7 bases, and 11 bases lay between the germline ends.

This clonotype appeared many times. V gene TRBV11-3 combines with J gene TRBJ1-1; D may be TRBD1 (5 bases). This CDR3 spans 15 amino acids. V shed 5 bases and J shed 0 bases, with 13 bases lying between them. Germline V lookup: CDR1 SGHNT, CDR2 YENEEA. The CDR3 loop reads CASSTGTSLNTEAFF. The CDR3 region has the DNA TGTGCCAGCAGCACGGGGACCTCCCTGAACACTGAAGCTTTCTTT.

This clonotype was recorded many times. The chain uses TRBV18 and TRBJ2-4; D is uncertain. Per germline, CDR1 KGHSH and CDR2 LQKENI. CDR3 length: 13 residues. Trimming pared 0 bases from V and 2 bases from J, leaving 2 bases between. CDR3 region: CASSPPSKNIQYF. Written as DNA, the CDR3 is TGTGCCAGCTCACCACCGTCCAAAAACATTCAGTACTTC.

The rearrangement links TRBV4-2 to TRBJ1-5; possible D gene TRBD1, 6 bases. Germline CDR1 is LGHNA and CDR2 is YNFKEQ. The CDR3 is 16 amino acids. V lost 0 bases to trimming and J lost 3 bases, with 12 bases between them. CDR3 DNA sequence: TGTGCCAGCAGCCAAGAGCCAGGGGACCCCAATCAGCCCCAGCATTTT. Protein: CASSQEPGDPNQPQHF.

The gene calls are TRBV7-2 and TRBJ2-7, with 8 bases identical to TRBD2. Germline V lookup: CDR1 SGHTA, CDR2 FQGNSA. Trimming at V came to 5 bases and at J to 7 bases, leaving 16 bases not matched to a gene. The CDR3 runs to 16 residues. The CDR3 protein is CASSHTGQAGDGEQYF. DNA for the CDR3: TGTGCCAGCAGCCATACGGGGCAAGCGGGAGACGGGGAGCAGTACTTC.

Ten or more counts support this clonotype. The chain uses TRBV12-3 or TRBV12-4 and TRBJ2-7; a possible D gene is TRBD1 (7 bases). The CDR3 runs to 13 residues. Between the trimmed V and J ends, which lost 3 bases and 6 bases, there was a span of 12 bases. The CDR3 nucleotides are TGTGCCAGCAGTTTGAACAGGGGAGGCGAGCAGTACTTC. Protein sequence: CASSLNRGGEQYF.

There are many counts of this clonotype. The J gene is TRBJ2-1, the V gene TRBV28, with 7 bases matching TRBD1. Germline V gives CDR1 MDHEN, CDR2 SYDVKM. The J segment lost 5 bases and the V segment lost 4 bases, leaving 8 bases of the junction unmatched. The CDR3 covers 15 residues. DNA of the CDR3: TGTGCCAGCAGTTCCCAAGACAGGGCGGACAATGAGCAGTTCTTC. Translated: CASSSQDRADNEQFF.

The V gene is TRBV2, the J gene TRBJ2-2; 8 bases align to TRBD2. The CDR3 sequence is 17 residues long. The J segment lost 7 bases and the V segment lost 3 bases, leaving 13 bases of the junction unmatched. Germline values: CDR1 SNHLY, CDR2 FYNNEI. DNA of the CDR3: TGTGCCAGCAGTGATACCCTGAGCGGGAGTGAAGTCGGGGAGCTGTTTTTT. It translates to CASSDTLSGSEVGELFF.

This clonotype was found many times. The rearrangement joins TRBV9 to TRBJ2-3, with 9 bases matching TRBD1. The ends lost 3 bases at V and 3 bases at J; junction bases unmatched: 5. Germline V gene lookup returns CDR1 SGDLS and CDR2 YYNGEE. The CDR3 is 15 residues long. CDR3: CASSDRDRVTDTQYF. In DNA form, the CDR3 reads TGTGCCAGCAGCGACCGGGACAGGGTGACAGATACGCAGTATTTT.

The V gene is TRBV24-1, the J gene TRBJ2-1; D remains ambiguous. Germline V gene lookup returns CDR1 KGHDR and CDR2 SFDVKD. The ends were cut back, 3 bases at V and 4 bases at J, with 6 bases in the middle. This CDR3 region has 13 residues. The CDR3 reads CATSDQLYNEQFF. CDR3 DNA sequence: TGTGCCACCAGTGATCAGCTATACAATGAGCAGTTCTTC.

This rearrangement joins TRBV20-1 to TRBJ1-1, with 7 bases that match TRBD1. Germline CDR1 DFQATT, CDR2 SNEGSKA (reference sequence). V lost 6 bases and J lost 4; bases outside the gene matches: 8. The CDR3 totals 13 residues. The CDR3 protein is CSAGSTGLTEAFF. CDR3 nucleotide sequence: TGCAGTGCCGGATCGACAGGGCTCACTGAAGCTTTCTTT.

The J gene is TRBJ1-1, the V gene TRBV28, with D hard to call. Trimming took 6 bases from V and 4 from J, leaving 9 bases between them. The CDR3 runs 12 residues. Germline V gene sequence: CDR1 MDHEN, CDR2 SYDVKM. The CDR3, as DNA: TGTGCCAGCAGACTGTGGGGCACTGAAGCTTTCTTT. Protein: CASRLWGTEAFF.

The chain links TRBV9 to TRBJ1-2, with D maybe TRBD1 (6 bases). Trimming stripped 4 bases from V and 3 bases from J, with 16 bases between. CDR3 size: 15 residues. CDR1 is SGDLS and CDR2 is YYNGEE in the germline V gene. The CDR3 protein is CASSSRAGGDYGYTF. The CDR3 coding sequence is TGTGCCAGCAGCTCTCGGGCTGGGGGCGACTATGGCTACACCTTC.

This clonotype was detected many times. CDR3 DNA sequence: TGTGCCAGCGGGGGACTAGCGGGGACCTACGAGCAGTACTTC. Protein: CASGGLAGTYEQYF. The V call is TRBV6-5, the J call TRBJ2-7; 13 positions agree with TRBD2. The trim removed 8 bases at V and 2 bases at J, leaving 3 bases unmatched. The CDR3 sequence is 14 residues long. Germline V CDR1 and CDR2: MNHEY, SVGAGI.

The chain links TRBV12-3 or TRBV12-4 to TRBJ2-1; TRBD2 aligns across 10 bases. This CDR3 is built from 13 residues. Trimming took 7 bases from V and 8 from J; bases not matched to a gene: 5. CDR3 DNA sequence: TGTGCCAGCACTAGCGGGAGTACCGATGAGCAGTTCTTC. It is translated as CASTSGSTDEQFF.

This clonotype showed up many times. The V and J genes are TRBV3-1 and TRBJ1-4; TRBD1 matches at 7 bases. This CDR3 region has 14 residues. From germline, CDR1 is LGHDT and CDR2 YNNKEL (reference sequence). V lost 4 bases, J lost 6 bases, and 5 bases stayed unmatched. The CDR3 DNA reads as TGTGCCAGCAGCCTTCAGGGGGTTCATGAAAAACTGTTTTTT. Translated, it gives CASSLQGVHEKLFF.

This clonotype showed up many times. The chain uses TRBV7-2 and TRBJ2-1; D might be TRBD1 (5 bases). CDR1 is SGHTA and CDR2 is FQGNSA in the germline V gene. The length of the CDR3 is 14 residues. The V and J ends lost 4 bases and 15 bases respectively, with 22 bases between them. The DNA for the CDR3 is TGTGCCAGCAGCTCGGAAGGGGTAATAGGGGAACCGTTCTTC. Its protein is CASSSEGVIGEPFF.

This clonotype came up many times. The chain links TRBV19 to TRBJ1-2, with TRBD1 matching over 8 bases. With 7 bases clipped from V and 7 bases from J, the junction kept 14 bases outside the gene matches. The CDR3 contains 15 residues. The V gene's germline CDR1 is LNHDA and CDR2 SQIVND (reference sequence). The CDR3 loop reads CASTLGAGGRGGYTF. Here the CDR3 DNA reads TGTGCCAGTACCTTGGGGGCAGGGGGCAGAGGTGGCTACACCTTC.

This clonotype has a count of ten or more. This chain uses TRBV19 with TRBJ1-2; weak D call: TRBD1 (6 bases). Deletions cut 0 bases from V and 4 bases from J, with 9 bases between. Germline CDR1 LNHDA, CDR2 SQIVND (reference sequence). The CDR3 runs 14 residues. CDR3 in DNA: TGTGCCAGTAGTATAGAAGGGGGAGGCTATGGCTACACCTTC. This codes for CASSIEGGGYGYTF. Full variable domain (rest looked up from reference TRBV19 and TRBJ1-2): DGGITQSPKYLFRKEGQNVTLSCEQNLNHDAMYWYRQDPGQGLRLIYYSQIVNDFQKGDIAEGYSVSREKKESFPLTVTSAQKNPTAFYLCASSIEGGGYGYTFGSGTRLTVV.